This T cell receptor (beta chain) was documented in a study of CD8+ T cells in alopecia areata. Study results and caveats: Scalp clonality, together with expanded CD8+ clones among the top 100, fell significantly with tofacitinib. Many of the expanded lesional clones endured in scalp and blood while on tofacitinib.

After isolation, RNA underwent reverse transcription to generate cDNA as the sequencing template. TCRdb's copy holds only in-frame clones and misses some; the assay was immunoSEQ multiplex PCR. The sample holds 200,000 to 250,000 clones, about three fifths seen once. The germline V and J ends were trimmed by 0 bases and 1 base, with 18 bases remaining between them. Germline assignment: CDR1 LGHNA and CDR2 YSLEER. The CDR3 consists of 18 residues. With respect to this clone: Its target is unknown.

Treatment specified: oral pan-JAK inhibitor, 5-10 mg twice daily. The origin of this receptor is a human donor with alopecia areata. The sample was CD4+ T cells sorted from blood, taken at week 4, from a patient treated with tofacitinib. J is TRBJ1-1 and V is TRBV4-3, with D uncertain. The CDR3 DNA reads TGCGCCAGCAGCCAAGACCCCATTGGATCGGGGAAGAACACTGAAGCTTTCTTT. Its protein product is CASSQDPIGSGKNTEAFF.